A selection of T cell receptor beta chains follows, all from one sample in a study of blood T cell repertoires in COVID-19. Assay used: immunoSEQ multiplex PCR; TCRdb lists only in-frame clones, some missing. The sample has 160,000 or so clones, 82% seen once. The sequenced sample was peripheral blood. The receptors shown here come from a woman aged 65 to 85 with acute or convalescent COVID-19. The CDR3 runs from the conserved cysteine through the conserved F or W. A D gene is named only where the DNA matches it firmly. Size tells how often a clone was seen (once, few, many) or the class of an expanded clone, and some rows leave it out.

D gene | J gene | clone size | V gene | CDR3 protein | CDR3 DNA
NA | TRBJ2-1 | NA | TRBV6-4 | CASSEGALAGNEQFF | TGTGCCAGCAGCGAGGGGGCCCTGGCGGGAAATGAGCAGTTCTTC
TRBD2 | TRBJ2-3 | few | TRBV19 | CASSTVAGVADTQYF | TGTGCCAGTAGTACTGTAGCGGGAGTTGCAGATACGCAGTATTTT
TRBD1 | TRBJ1-3 | NA | TRBV28 | CASRGQIFFSGNTIYF | TGTGCCAGCAGGGGACAGATCTTTTTCTCTGGAAACACCATATATTTT
NA | TRBJ1-5 | NA | TRBV6-2/TRBV6-3 | CASSPPGSSRQPQHF | TGTGCCAGCAGCCCCCCCGGGAGTAGCCGTCAGCCCCAGCATTTT
NA | TRBJ1-1 | NA | TRBV5-4 | CASSDYSQGSDTEAFF | TGTGCCAGCAGCGATTATTCGCAGGGTTCGGACACTGAAGCTTTCTTT
NA | TRBJ1-2 | NA | TRBV20-1 | CSASSPGDGYTF | TGCAGTGCTAGTTCCCCAGGGGATGGCTACACCTTC
TRBD2 | TRBJ2-5 | NA | TRBV4-1 | CASSQRGGETQYF | TGCGCCAGCAGCCAACGCGGGGGAGAGACCCAGTACTTC
TRBD1 | TRBJ2-7 | NA | TRBV28 | CASSSIRTGFHEQYF | TGTGCCAGCAGTTCCATACGGACAGGGTTCCACGAGCAGTACTTC
NA | TRBJ2-7 | few | TRBV5-1 | CASSLARTATHEQYF | TGCGCCAGCAGCTTGGCCCGGACAGCAACCCACGAGCAGTACTTC
TRBD2 | TRBJ2-5 | few | TRBV28 | CASTGGGQETQYF | TGTGCCAGCACCGGCGGGGGCCAAGAGACCCAGTACTTC
NA | TRBJ1-4 | NA | TRBV19 | CASISRGSTNEKLFF | TGTGCCAGTATTTCTCGGGGGTCTACTAATGAAAAACTGTTTTTT
TRBD1 | TRBJ2-7 | NA | TRBV28 | CASSTGQGSSYEQYF | TGTGCCAGCAGTACCGGACAGGGGTCCTCCTACGAGCAGTACTTC
NA | TRBJ1-1 | few | TRBV4-1 | CASSHTGRPDTEAFF | TGCGCCAGCAGCCACACCGGCAGGCCCGACACTGAAGCTTTCTTT
TRBD2 | TRBJ2-3 | NA | TRBV28 | CASSLMGSGGPDTQYF | TGTGCCAGCAGTTTGATGGGCAGCGGGGGGCCAGATACGCAGTATTTT
NA | TRBJ1-2 | NA | TRBV28 | CASSGDNYGYTF | TGTGCCAGCAGTGGAGACAACTATGGCTACACCTTC
NA | TRBJ2-1 | NA | TRBV30 | CAWSVLNEQFF | TGTGCCTGGAGTGTACTGAATGAGCAGTTCTTC
TRBD2 | TRBJ2-7 | few | TRBV10-3 | CATKLAGDREQYF | TGTGCCACAAAACTAGCGGGAGACCGTGAGCAGTACTTC
NA | TRBJ2-1 | NA | TRBV5-1 | CASSFKEVQFF | TGCGCCAGCAGCTTTAAAGAGGTGCAGTTCTTC